Shown below are 24 T cell receptor beta chains from a single sample sequenced in a study of cytotoxic CD8 clonotypes in ibrutinib-treated CLL (dated by TCRdb to the early 2020s). Libraries were built with the immunoSEQ multiplex PCR assay. TCRdb took this table from immuneACCESS and kept in-frame rearrangements with V and J called. Such tables lack part of the clones; where checked against another copy, unresolved V genes explain under half of the gap, and the rest is unexplained. This sample gives around 53,000 clones in total; about 54% of them show up just once. Roughly 25% of the sample belongs to the ten largest clones. The time point label on this specimen signifies: progressive disease on ibrutinib. The sequences come from PBMCs, collected at disease progression, from a patient treated with ibrutinib. The receptor set was obtained from a human donor with chronic lymphocytic leukemia.

This clone occurred once. The chain carries TRBV6-5 and TRBJ1-4; a possible D gene is TRBD1 (6 bases). Germline CDR1 and CDR2: MNHEY and SVGAGI. This CDR3 spans 14 amino acids. V gave up 5 bases and J gave up 7 bases, with 14 bases separating them. The CDR3 region has the DNA TGTGCCAGCAGTCCTGGGGGGCTCGGTGAAAAACTGTTTTTT. It translates to CASSPGGLGEKLFF.

This clone was seen only a few times. The chain joins TRBV6-1 to TRBJ1-5; D not resolved. Trimming shortened V by 5 bases and J by 4 bases, and 9 bases separated the two germline ends. Germline values: CDR1 MNHNS, CDR2 SASEGT. The CDR3 contains 13 residues. CDR3: CASSRDTNQPQHF. Written as DNA, the CDR3 is TGTGCCAGCAGTCGAGATACAAATCAGCCCCAGCATTTT.

V gene TRBV30 combines with J gene TRBJ1-5; possible D gene TRBD1, 6 bases. The CDR3 runs to 12 residues. Deletions cut 2 bases from V and 5 bases from J, with 7 bases between. Germline loops: CDR1 GTSNPN, CDR2 SVGIG (reference sequence). The CDR3 nucleotides read TGTGCCTGGAGTAACAGGGATCAGCCCCAGCATTTT. Encoded protein: CAWSNRDQPQHF.

There are a few counts of this clone. The rearrangement joins TRBV6-1 to TRBJ1-4, with 9 positions matching TRBD1. Germline assignment: CDR1 MNHNS and CDR2 SASEGT. The length of the CDR3 is 15 residues. Losses at the gene ends were 6 bases for V and 5 bases for J; bases not matched to a gene: 7. CDR3 sequence reads: CASRDMTGGNEKLFF. CDR3 nucleotides: TGTGCCAGCAGGGACATGACAGGGGGAAATGAAAAACTGTTTTTT.

The rearrangement joins TRBV6-5 to TRBJ1-2; 7 bases line up with TRBD1. Germline CDR1 reads MNHEY; CDR2 reads SVGAGI. The CDR3 runs to 14 residues. J gave up 4 bases and V 4 bases, and 6 bases lay outside the gene matches. The CDR3 nucleotides are TGTGCCAGCAGTTTCTCAGGGGGAGGCTATGGCTACACCTTC. This gives the protein CASSFSGGGYGYTF.

This clone was observed a few times. V usage is TRBV11-3 and J usage is TRBJ2-1, with a weak D call TRBD1 (5 bases). Germline values: CDR1 SGHNT, CDR2 YENEEA. The CDR3 length is 14 residues. With 7 bases removed from V and 6 bases from J, the gap between germline ends came to 16 bases. DNA of the CDR3: TGTGCCAGCACCTCGGGCCCGACAGTCAATGAGCAGTTCTTC. Its protein product is CASTSGPTVNEQFF.

This clone has just a few counts. The rearrangement links TRBV5-1 to TRBJ2-4; no clear D. The CDR3 extends over 12 amino acids. Germline V gene data show CDR1 as SGHRS and CDR2 as YFSETQ. V gave up 3 bases and J gave up 7 bases, with 8 bases separating them. CDR3: CASSSSMNIQYF. CDR3 nucleotide sequence: TGCGCCAGCAGCTCTTCCATGAACATTCAGTACTTC. Full variable domain (missing parts from reference TRBV5-1 and TRBJ2-4): KAGVTQTPRYLIKTRGQQVTLSCSPISGHRSVSWYQQTPGQGLQFLFEYFSETQRNKGNFPGRFSGRQFSNSRSEMNVSTLELGDSALYLCASSSSMNIQYFGAGTRLSVL.

The rearrangement uses TRBV7-2 and TRBJ2-7; 7 bases map to TRBD2. The CDR3 runs 14 residues. CDR1 is SGHTA and CDR2 is FQGNSA in the germline V gene. J lost 0 bases, V lost 2 bases, and 1 base had no gene match. The DNA for the CDR3 is TGTGCCAGCAGCTTAACTAGCGTCTCCTACGAGCAGTACTTC. Translation: CASSLTSVSYEQYF.

As for this clone: Its ends do not fully match the called genes, so a read error is possible. The V call is TRBV6-9, the J call TRBJ1-4; no clear D. Germline loops: CDR1 MNHGY, CDR2 SVAAGI. This CDR3 comprises 12 residues. This chain's CDR3 is CASSNSPEKLFF. CDR3 DNA sequence: TGTGCCAGCAGTAATTCTCCTGAAAAACTGTTTTTT.

The rearrangement uses TRBV7-6 and TRBJ2-5; D possibly corresponds to TRBD2 (5 bases). This CDR3 contains 14 residues. V was trimmed by 1 base and J by 4 bases, leaving 10 bases between them. Germline CDR1 SGHVS, CDR2 FNYEAQ. The CDR3 loop is CASSLGSSRETQYF. As DNA, the CDR3 is TGTGCCAGCAGCTTAGGGTCTAGCAGAGAGACCCAGTACTTC.

The chain carries TRBV6-5 and TRBJ1-2; 9 nucleotides match TRBD1. CDR1 and CDR2 from the germline V gene are MNHEY and SVGAGI. The J segment lost 3 bases and the V segment lost 4 bases, leaving 9 bases of the junction unmatched. This CDR3 has 16 residues. In nucleotides, the CDR3 is TGTGCCAGCAGTTCCTTTCGACAGGGGGTATACTATGGCTACACCTTC. It is translated as CASSSFRQGVYYGYTF.

The chain links TRBV9 to TRBJ1-1; D not certain. The germline CDR1 and CDR2 sequences are SGDLS and YYNGEE. V was pared by 0 bases and J by 6 bases, with 9 bases between. CDR3 length equals 13 residues. The CDR3 here is CASSVVSYAEAFF. The DNA of the CDR3 is TGTGCCAGCAGCGTAGTTAGTTACGCTGAAGCTTTCTTT.

This clone was seen a few times. The rearrangement uses TRBV9 and TRBJ2-1; tentative D call: TRBD2 (6 bases). Germline V gene lookup returns CDR1 SGDLS and CDR2 YYNGEE. Trimming cost V 6 bases and J 5 bases, with 12 bases left between them. The CDR3 contains 13 residues. CDR3 sequence: CASKRESDNEQFF. In DNA, the CDR3 is TGTGCCAGCAAACGGGAGAGTGACAATGAGCAGTTCTTC.

This chain uses TRBV6-6 with TRBJ2-7; tentative D call: TRBD2 (6 bases). Trimming took off 5 bases at V and 2 bases at J, with 13 bases between the two ends. The CDR3 is 14 residues long. Germline values: CDR1 MNHNY, CDR2 SVGAGI (reference sequence). This CDR3 is CASSTLAQAYEQYF. The CDR3 DNA reads as TGTGCCAGCAGTACACTAGCACAAGCCTACGAGCAGTACTTC.

This clone showed up many times. The chain couples TRBV6-5 to TRBJ2-3, with 9 bases lining up with TRBD2. There are 13 residues in the CDR3. Germline-derived CDR1 and CDR2 are MNHEY and SVGAGI. The V segment lost 10 bases and the J segment 4 bases; nucleotides outside the gene matches: 6. The CDR3 DNA reads TGTGCCACAGCGGGAGGAGGCGCAGATACGCAGTATTTT. Its protein product is CATAGGGADTQYF.

V and J are TRBV18 and TRBJ2-7, with D unclear. V lost 4 bases and J 0 bases, leaving 16 bases between the germline ends. This CDR3 is 16 amino acids long. CDR1 is KGHSH and CDR2 is LQKENI in the germline V gene. This chain's CDR3 is CASSRRSAGVSYEQYF. The CDR3 DNA reads as TGTGCCAGCTCACGGCGGTCGGCAGGAGTCTCCTACGAGCAGTACTTC.

This clone was recorded a few times. In nucleotides, the CDR3 is TGCGCCAGCAGCCTTACTAGCGCGGGGACCGGGGAGCTGTTTTTT. Protein sequence: CASSLTSAGTGELFF. V and J are TRBV4-1 and TRBJ2-2; 7 bases match TRBD2. The CDR3 contains 15 residues. The ends lost 4 bases at V and 5 bases at J; junction bases unmatched: 7. Germline V lookup: CDR1 MGHRA, CDR2 YSYEKL.

This chain connects TRBV5-1 to TRBJ1-3, with 8 bases that match TRBD1. The CDR3 loop spans 14 amino acids. Germline V lookup: CDR1 SGHRS, CDR2 YFSETQ. J gave up 4 bases and V 4 bases, and 4 bases lay outside the gene matches. The CDR3 sequence: CASSEDRAGNTIYF. The CDR3 DNA sequence: TGCGCCAGCAGCGAGGACAGGGCCGGAAACACCATATATTTT. Full variable domain (missing parts from reference TRBV5-1 and TRBJ1-3): KAGVTQTPRYLIKTRGQQVTLSCSPISGHRSVSWYQQTPGQGLQFLFEYFSETQRNKGNFPGRFSGRQFSNSRSEMNVSTLELGDSALYLCASSEDRAGNTIYFGEGSWLTVV.

This rearrangement joins TRBV4-2 to TRBJ2-6; D remains ambiguous. The CDR3 consists of 14 residues. Trimming removed 0 bases at V and 3 bases at J, with 3 bases between. Germline values: CDR1 LGHNA, CDR2 YNFKEQ. This CDR3 is CASSQDGGANVLTF. In DNA form, the CDR3 reads TGTGCCAGCAGCCAAGACGGTGGGGCCAACGTCCTGACTTTC.

The sample holds a few counts of this clone. This chain connects TRBV2 to TRBJ1-2, with 9 bases identical to TRBD1. Germline CDR1 reads SNHLY; CDR2 reads FYNNEI. CDR3 length equals 14 residues. J was trimmed by 4 bases and V by 8 bases; bases with no gene match: 8. CDR3 amino acids: CASGERTGVYGYTF. The CDR3 nucleotides read TGTGCCAGCGGGGAAAGGACAGGGGTCTATGGCTACACCTTC.

This clone was detected many times. The V and J genes are TRBV11-2 and TRBJ1-6; D not certain. Deletions cut 0 bases from V and 7 bases from J, with 10 bases between. The length of the CDR3 is 15 residues. Germline V gene data show CDR1 as SGHAT and CDR2 as FQNNGV. The DNA of the CDR3 is TGTGCCAGCAGCTTAGAAGCAGGTCTGAATTCACCCCTCCACTTT. This codes for CASSLEAGLNSPLHF.

This clone was seen a handful of times. This rearrangement joins TRBV30 to TRBJ1-2; TRBD1 matches at 8 bases. CDR1 and CDR2 (germline): GTSNPN, SVGIG (reference sequence). The CDR3 contains 12 residues. Trimming took 4 bases from V and 8 from J; bases not matched to a gene: 6. The DNA of the CDR3 is TGTGCCTGGAAAGGGACAGGTGGGGGCTACACCTTC. It encodes CAWKGTGGGYTF. Drawing the rest from reference TRBV30 and TRBJ1-2, the complete variable domain is SQTIHQWPATLVQPVGSPLSLECTVEGTSNPNLYWYRQAAGRGLQLLFYSVGIGQISSEVPQNLSASRPQDRQFILSSKKLLLSDSGFYLCAWKGTGGGYTFGSGTRLTVV.

This sequence joins TRBV4-3 and TRBJ1-2, with D maybe TRBD1 (5 bases). The germline V gene encodes CDR1 LGHNA and CDR2 YSLEER. The CDR3 covers 13 residues. Trimming pared 2 bases from V and 1 base from J, leaving 5 bases between. The CDR3 here is CASSQQGNYGYTF. The CDR3 DNA reads as TGCGCCAGCAGCCAACAGGGTAACTATGGCTACACCTTC.

The chain couples TRBV4-1 to TRBJ1-1; possible D gene TRBD1, 5 bases. The CDR3 consists of 15 residues. Looked up from germline, CDR1 is MGHRA and CDR2 is YSYEKL. V was clipped by 2 bases and J by 0 bases, with 10 bases between them. The CDR3 DNA is TGCGCCAGCAGCCAAAGGGACTTCATGAACACTGAAGCTTTCTTT. As protein: CASSQRDFMNTEAFF.